This is a list of T cell receptor beta chains from one sample in a study of T cell changes during pregnancy in multiple sclerosis. Repertoires were generated with immunoSEQ multiplex PCR, while TCRdb's copy carries only in-frame clones and drops some. Of 40,000 to 45,000 clones listed, approximately 91% are singletons. Sequencing used CD4+ T cells from peripheral blood mononuclear cells, obtained before pregnancy. These receptors were obtained from a female donor with multiple sclerosis, enrolled in a pregnancy study. Both conserved end residues are part of each CDR3. A D gene is named only where the DNA matches it firmly. Size is stated for part of the rows, as once, few or many counts, or as a class when the clone is expanded.

TRBJ2-5,TRBD1,TRBV29-1,.,CSVLKGPRGKETQYF,TGCAGCGTTTTAAAGGGGCCCAGGGGGAAAGAGACCCAGTACTTC
TRBJ1-5,.,TRBV7-7,.,CASSLENAGHCYSNQPQHF,TGTGCTAGCAGCTTAGAGAATGCAGGCCATTGCTATAGCAATCAGCCCCAGCATTTT
TRBJ1-1,TRBD1,TRBV19,.,CASESDRENTEAFF,TGTGCCAGTGAATCGGACAGGGAGAACACTGAAGCTTTCTTT
TRBJ2-7,.,TRBV5-6,once,CASSFGQTYEQYF,TGTGCCAGCAGCTTTGGACAAACCTACGAGCAGTACTTC
TRBJ2-2,TRBD2,TRBV6-1,.,CASSVVAGGPGAGELFF,TGTGCCAGCAGTGTGGTAGCGGGGGGGCCGGGGGCCGGGGAGCTGTTTTTT
TRBJ2-1,.,TRBV7-3,.,CASSPGYNEQFF,TGTGCCAGCAGCCCGGGTTACAATGAGCAGTTCTTC
TRBJ2-5,TRBD2,TRBV5-4,.,CASSPGGTNQESQYF,TGTGCCAGCAGCCCGGGGGGGACAAACCAAGAGAGCCAGTACTTC
TRBJ1-5,.,TRBV6-5,.,CASTPGGDQPQHF,TGTGCCAGCACTCCAGGAGGGGATCAGCCCCAGCATTTT
TRBJ1-5,.,TRBV12-5,once,CASGLASGHFNQPQHF,TGTGCTAGTGGTTTGGCCTCGGGACACTTCAATCAGCCCCAGCATTTT
TRBJ1-2,.,TRBV19,.,CASSRPGSWYGYTF,TGTGCCAGTAGTCGTCCAGGGTCTTGGTATGGCTACACCTTC
TRBJ1-6,.,TRBV4-3,.,CASSPKVRSGETSPLHF,TGCGCCAGCAGCCCAAAAGTGAGATCCGGGGAGACTTCACCCCTCCACTTT
TRBJ1-1,TRBD1,TRBV29-1,few,CSVGDRGPLNTEAFF,TGCAGCGTTGGGGACAGGGGGCCCTTGAACACTGAAGCTTTCTTT
TRBJ1-1,.,TRBV7-3,.,CASSSQVNTEAFF,TGTGCCAGCAGCTCACAGGTGAACACTGAAGCTTTCTTT
TRBJ2-3,TRBD1,TRBV29-1,.,CSVRLGQGTTDTQYF,TGCAGCGTCCGCTTGGGACAGGGGACCACAGATACGCAGTATTTT
TRBJ2-5,TRBD2,TRBV5-5,.,CASSRGGGETQYF,TGTGCCAGCAGCCGGGGGGGCGGAGAGACCCAGTACTTC
TRBJ1-4,.,TRBV5-1,.,CASSLEGGNEKLFF,TGCGCCAGCAGCTTGGAGGGCGGGAATGAAAAACTGTTTTTT
TRBJ2-2,.,TRBV7-2,few,CASSLAGPGELFF,TGTGCCAGCAGCTTAGCGGGGCCCGGGGAGCTGTTTTTT
TRBJ1-2,.,TRBV18,.,CASSPQRDTTLYGYTF,TGTGCCAGCTCCCCGCAACGGGACACTACTCTCTATGGCTACACCTTC
TRBJ2-2,TRBD1,TRBV7-3,few,CASSSLTGGELFF,TGTGCCAGCAGCTCCTTGACAGGGGGGGAGCTGTTTTTT
TRBJ1-1,.,TRBV30,.,CAGGGIMGGGGKAFF,TGTGCCGGGGGGGGAATCATGGGGGGCGGAGGGAAAGCTTTCTTT